This is a list of T cell receptor beta chains from one sample in a study of T cell repertoires in cytomegalovirus infection. The antigens for these receptors are not known. Each CDR3 protein is one row after TCRdb ran MiXCR on the reads. Of roughly 700,000 distinct CDR3 sequences in the sample, about 30% were seen once. Sequenced here: cultured PBMCs, sampled from culture after CMV antigen stimulation. The receptor source for this set is a human donor in good health (CMV status not recorded). Some clones in this sample may be carry-over from other donors' samples. The CDR3 runs from the conserved cysteine through the conserved F or W. Each record gives: V gene, clone size, D gene, J gene, CDR3 DNA, CDR3 protein. D genes are given only for firm matches. Clone sizes are given selectively: once, few, many, or a class where the clone is expanded.

V gene: TRBV7-2; clone size: many; D gene: .; J gene: TRBJ2-7; CDR3 DNA: TGTGCCAGCAGCTTAGGTTTTATTGAGCCCTACTCCTACGAGCAGTACTTC; CDR3 protein: CASSLGFIEPYSYEQYF
V gene: TRBV5-6; clone size: once; D gene: .; J gene: TRBJ2-7; CDR3 DNA: TGTGCCAGCAGCTGGACTATTTCCTACGAGCAGTACTTC; CDR3 protein: CASSWTISYEQYF
V gene: TRBV7-2; clone size: many; D gene: .; J gene: TRBJ1-3; CDR3 DNA: TGTGCCAGTGGGACGGATAGCTCTGGAAACACCATATATTTT; CDR3 protein: CASGTDSSGNTIYF
V gene: TRBV7-2; clone size: many; D gene: TRBD1; J gene: TRBJ2-3; CDR3 DNA: TGTGCCAGCAGCTTTCGGACAGGGGGGGATACGCAGTATTTT; CDR3 protein: CASSFRTGGDTQYF
V gene: TRBV28; clone size: .; D gene: .; J gene: TRBJ1-1; CDR3 DNA: TGTGCCAGCAGTTCCTCCAGGATAAACACTGAAGCTTTCTTT; CDR3 protein: CASSSSRINTEAFF
V gene: TRBV7-9; clone size: .; D gene: .; J gene: TRBJ1-5; CDR3 DNA: TGTGCCAGCAGCTTATTAGTAGGGCAGCCCCAGCATTTT; CDR3 protein: CASSLLVGQPQHF
V gene: TRBV11-2; clone size: .; D gene: .; J gene: TRBJ2-1; CDR3 DNA: TGTGCCAGCAGCGAGGGGGGCGGTGAGCAGTTCTTC; CDR3 protein: CASSEGGGEQFF
V gene: TRBV7-8; clone size: few; D gene: TRBD1; J gene: TRBJ1-2; CDR3 DNA: TGTGCCAGCAGTTCAAGGGACAGGGCTTACTATGGCTACACCTTC; CDR3 protein: CASSSRDRAYYGYTF
V gene: TRBV7-8; clone size: few; D gene: .; J gene: TRBJ1-5; CDR3 DNA: TGTGCCAGCAGCTTAGCACAGGGAAAGGGGTATAGCAATCAGCCCCAGCATTTT; CDR3 protein: CASSLAQGKGYSNQPQHF
V gene: TRBV7-7; clone size: .; D gene: TRBD2; J gene: TRBJ2-5; CDR3 DNA: TGTGCCAGCAGCACAAGTCGGGTAGCGGGAGGGGGAGAGACCCAGTACTTC; CDR3 protein: CASSTSRVAGGGETQYF
V gene: TRBV4-1; clone size: few; D gene: .; J gene: TRBJ2-5; CDR3 DNA: TGTGCCAGCAGCCAAGATGTGGTGGCACGCGGAGAGACCCAGTACTTC; CDR3 protein: CASSQDVVARGETQYF
V gene: TRBV7-2; clone size: few; D gene: TRBD2; J gene: TRBJ2-3; CDR3 DNA: TGTGCCAGCAGCTTACGGTTGGGGCGGGGGGCCAAAGATACGCAGTATTTT; CDR3 protein: CASSLRLGRGAKDTQYF
V gene: TRBV19; clone size: .; D gene: TRBD1; J gene: TRBJ1-6; CDR3 DNA: TGTGCCAGTAGTATAGGCAGGGGGAATTCACCCCTCCACTTT; CDR3 protein: CASSIGRGNSPLHF
V gene: TRBV2; clone size: .; D gene: .; J gene: TRBJ2-1; CDR3 DNA: TGTGCCAGCAGTGAAACCCGAGCCGGGGGCAATGAGCAGTTCTTC; CDR3 protein: CASSETRAGGNEQFF
V gene: TRBV7-9; clone size: few; D gene: TRBD1; J gene: TRBJ1-2; CDR3 DNA: TGTGCCAGCAGCTTAGTGGGACAGGCTTCCTATGGCTACACCTTC; CDR3 protein: CASSLVGQASYGYTF
V gene: TRBV2; clone size: .; D gene: TRBD1; J gene: TRBJ2-3; CDR3 DNA: TGTGCCAGCGGCCCAGGGGGTTGGACAGATACGCAGTATTTT; CDR3 protein: CASGPGGWTDTQYF
V gene: TRBV4-1; clone size: few; D gene: .; J gene: TRBJ2-5; CDR3 DNA: TGCGCCAGCAGCCAAGGTCAGACCCCGGAGACCCAGTACTTC; CDR3 protein: CASSQGQTPETQYF
V gene: TRBV5-5; clone size: .; D gene: .; J gene: TRBJ2-1; CDR3 DNA: TGTGCCAGCAGCTTGGCCGGTGGGAGAATCCCCTACAATGAGCAGTTCTTC; CDR3 protein: CASSLAGGRIPYNEQFF